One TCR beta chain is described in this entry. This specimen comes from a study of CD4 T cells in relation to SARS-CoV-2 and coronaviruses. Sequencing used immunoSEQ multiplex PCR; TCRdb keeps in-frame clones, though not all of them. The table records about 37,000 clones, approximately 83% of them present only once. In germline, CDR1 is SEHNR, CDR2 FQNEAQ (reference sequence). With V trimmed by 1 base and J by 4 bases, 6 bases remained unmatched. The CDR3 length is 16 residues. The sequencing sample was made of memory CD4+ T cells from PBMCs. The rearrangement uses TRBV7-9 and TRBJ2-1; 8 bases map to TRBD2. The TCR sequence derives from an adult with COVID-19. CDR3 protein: CASSLESGSQYNEQFF. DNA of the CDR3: TGTGCCAGCAGCTTAGAGAGCGGGAGTCAGTACAATGAGCAGTTCTTC. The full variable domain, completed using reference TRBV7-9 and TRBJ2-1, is DTGVSQNPRHKITKRGQNVTFRCDPISEHNRLYWYRQTLGQGPEFLTYFQNEAQLEKSRLLSDRFSAERPKGSFSTLEIQRTEQGDSAMYLCASSLESGSQYNEQFFGPGTRLTVL.